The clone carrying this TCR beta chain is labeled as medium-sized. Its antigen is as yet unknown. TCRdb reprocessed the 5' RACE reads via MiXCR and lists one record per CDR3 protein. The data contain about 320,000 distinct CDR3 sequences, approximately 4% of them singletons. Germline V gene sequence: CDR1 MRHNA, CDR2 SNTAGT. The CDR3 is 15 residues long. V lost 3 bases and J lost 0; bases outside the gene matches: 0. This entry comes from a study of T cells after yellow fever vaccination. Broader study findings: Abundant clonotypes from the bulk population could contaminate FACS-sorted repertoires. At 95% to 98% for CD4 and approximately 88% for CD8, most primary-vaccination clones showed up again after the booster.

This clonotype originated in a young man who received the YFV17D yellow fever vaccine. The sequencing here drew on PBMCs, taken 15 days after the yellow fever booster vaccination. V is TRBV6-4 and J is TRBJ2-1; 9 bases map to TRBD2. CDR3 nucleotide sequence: TGTGCCAGCAGTGAAGCGGGGGGCTCCTACAATGAGCAGTTCTTC. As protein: CASSEAGGSYNEQFF.